One sample yielded the 3 T cell receptor beta chains listed below, sequenced in a study of control samples from healthy donors and cancer patients. Assay used: immunoSEQ multiplex PCR; TCRdb lists only in-frame clones, some missing. The sample has about 75,000 clones, less than 95% seen once. The material sequenced was blood. The receptors originated from a woman aged 40 to 49 in good health.

The V and J genes are TRBV13 and TRBJ1-1; unclear D gene. V dropped 2 bases and J dropped 1 base, with 11 bases sitting between them. The germline CDR1 and CDR2 sequences are PRHDT and FYEKMQ (reference sequence). This CDR3 has 15 residues. CDR3: CASSLSSRGNTEAFF. The CDR3 nucleotides are TGTGCCAGCAGCTTATCTTCCCGGGGGAACACTGAAGCTTTCTTT. The whole variable domain, remainder taken from reference TRBV13 and TRBJ1-1, is AAGVIQSPRHLIKEKRETATLKCYPIPRHDTVYWYQQGPGQDPQFLISFYEKMQSDKGSIPDRFSAQQFSDYHSELNMSSLELGDSALYFCASSLSSRGNTEAFFGQGTRLTVV.

The CDR3 loop reads CASSFPRGSYNYGYTF. CDR3 sequence (DNA): TGTGCCAGCAGTTTCCCCAGGGGGTCATATAACTATGGCTACACCTTC. The V gene is TRBV28, the J gene TRBJ1-2, with 7 bases fitting TRBD1. The germline gives CDR1 MDHEN, CDR2 SYDVKM. J was trimmed by 1 base and V by 3 bases; bases with no gene match: 8. CDR3 length: 16 residues.

V is TRBV27 and J is TRBJ1-5; D unresolved. The CDR3 runs to 14 residues. Germline V gene sequence: CDR1 MNHEY, CDR2 SMNVEV (reference sequence). V was cut by 6 bases and J by 2 bases, with 11 bases left in between. The CDR3 spells CASRPGDRNQPQHF. CDR3 sequence (DNA): TGTGCCAGCAGACCCGGAGACCGCAATCAGCCCCAGCATTTT.